A single sample is the source of the 20 T cell receptor beta chains below, sequenced in a study of blood T cells in healthy people across ages. A sample-barcoded 5' primer and a J-beta primer mix were used in a second PCR of roughly 6 to 12 cycles. TCRdb reprocessed the 5' RACE reads with MiXCR, giving one entry per CDR3 protein. The sample holds around 1,800,000 distinct CDR3 sequences, about two fifths seen once. The sequencing input was blood. The receptor source for this set is a human donor in good health.

The gene calls are TRBV2 and TRBJ1-1; D remains ambiguous. V was trimmed by 7 bases and J by 5 bases, leaving 11 bases between them. Germline CDR1 is SNHLY and CDR2 is FYNNEI. This CDR3 region has 12 residues. In DNA form, the CDR3 reads TGTGCCAGCACCAAGTGGGGTACTGAAGCTTTCTTT. It encodes CASTKWGTEAFF.

V and J are TRBV29-1 and TRBJ1-2, with D hard to call. Germline CDR1 reads SQVTM; CDR2 reads ANQGSEA. The CDR3 is 11 residues long. Trimming stripped 6 bases from V and 7 bases from J, with 12 bases between. The CDR3 loop is CSVLSQRGYTF. CDR3 sequence (DNA): TGCAGCGTCCTTAGTCAACGTGGCTACACCTTC.

The chain recombines TRBV6-5 with TRBJ2-6; no reliable D call. Trimming left V 4 bases short and J 0 bases short, with 16 bases between. The CDR3 totals 18 residues. Germline CDR1 reads MNHEY; CDR2 reads SVGAGI. CDR3 amino acids: CASSLQGAILSGANVLTF. The CDR3 nucleotides are TGTGCCAGCAGTTTACAAGGAGCGATACTCTCTGGGGCCAACGTCCTGACTTTC.

This clonotype was detected once. This chain connects TRBV3-1 to TRBJ2-7; no clear D. CDR3 length: 13 amino acids. The V and J ends lost 1 base and 6 bases respectively, with 10 bases between them. Germline loops: CDR1 LGHDT, CDR2 YNNKEL (reference sequence). CDR3 bases: TGTGCCAGCAGCCAAGTAGTATGGGCCGAGCAGTACTTC. Its translation is CASSQVVWAEQYF.

CDR3: CASSLLLGTGSEAFF. The DNA of the CDR3 is TGTGCCAGCAGCTTACTCTTGGGGACAGGGAGTGAAGCTTTCTTT. This chain links TRBV7-2 with TRBJ1-1, with 9 positions matching TRBD1. V trimming: 2 bases; J trimming: 7 bases; junction bases outside the gene matches: 8. The CDR3 totals 15 residues. Germline V CDR1 and CDR2: SGHTA, FQGNSA.

The chain links TRBV25-1 to TRBJ1-1; D uncertain. V lost 2 bases, J lost 7 bases, and 8 bases lay in between. CDR1 is MGHDK, CDR2 SYGVNS, per germline. This CDR3 is 12 amino acids long. Written as DNA, the CDR3 is TGTGCCAGCAGTGAACCGGGCAATGAAGCTTTCTTT. This translates into CASSEPGNEAFF. The full variable domain, rest sourced from reference TRBV25-1 and TRBJ1-1, is EADIYQTPRYLVIGTGKKITLECSQTMGHDKMYWYQQDPGMELHLIHYSYGVNSTEKGDLSSESTVSRIRTEHFPLTLESARPSHTSQYLCASSEPGNEAFFGQGTRLTVV.

The chain recombines TRBV4-2 with TRBJ2-5, with TRBD2 matching 7 bases. This CDR3 has 18 residues. Trimming removed 4 bases from V and 5 bases from J; junction bases left unmatched: 19. From germline, CDR1 is LGHNA and CDR2 YNFKEQ. As DNA, the CDR3 is TGTGCCAGCAGCCCCTCCGGTATCGGGAGGCGAGAGGAGGAGACCCAGTACTTC. Translating it yields CASSPSGIGRREEETQYF.

This chain joins TRBV4-3 and TRBJ2-1; 12 bases line up with TRBD2. This CDR3 region has 17 residues. Germline CDR1 LGHNA, CDR2 YSLEER. Unmatched junction bases numbered 9, after V lost 0 bases and J lost 9 bases. CDR3 sequence (DNA): TGCGCCAGCAGCCAAGATCCGCGGACTAGCGGGGAAGGTGAGCAGTTCTTC. It specifies CASSQDPRTSGEGEQFF.

The chain couples TRBV6-6 to TRBJ2-3; 8 bases match TRBD2. J lost 1 base, V lost 0 bases, and 3 bases had no gene match. CDR3 length equals 16 residues. Per the germline V gene, CDR1 is MNHNY and CDR2 is SVGAGI (reference sequence). CDR3 loop: CASSYSGAGGTDTQYF. The CDR3 region has the DNA TGTGCCAGCAGTTACTCGGGAGCGGGGGGCACAGATACGCAGTATTTT.

This clonotype was picked up one time. The V call is TRBV2, the J call TRBJ2-5; no firm D call. Germline loops: CDR1 SNHLY, CDR2 FYNNEI. The CDR3 totals 12 residues. V lost 11 bases to trimming and J lost 1 base, with 11 bases between them. As DNA, the CDR3 is TGTGCCGGCGGTGGTGGCCAAGAGACCCAGTACTTC. It is translated as CAGGGGQETQYF.

This clonotype was seen more than once but under ten times. The chain carries TRBV13 and TRBJ2-7; no firm D call. CDR3 length equals 13 residues. In germline, CDR1 is PRHDT, CDR2 FYEKMQ (reference sequence). Trimming removed 5 bases from V and 5 bases from J, with 13 bases in between. CDR3 DNA sequence: TGTGCCAGCAGCCTTCGGATTTTGGACGAGCAGTACTTC. This codes for CASSLRILDEQYF.

The chain carries TRBV7-9 and TRBJ2-3; the match to TRBD1 covers 8 bases. Looked up from germline, CDR1 is SEHNR and CDR2 is FQNEAQ (reference sequence). The CDR3 has 17 amino acids. The V segment lost 0 bases and the J segment 2 bases; nucleotides outside the gene matches: 7. CDR3 DNA: TGTGCCAGCAGCTTAGCAGGAGGCAGGGGGCACACAGATACGCAGTATTTT. This sequence encodes CASSLAGGRGHTDTQYF.

The chain uses TRBV7-6 and TRBJ1-5, with no clear D. The ends were cut back, 1 base at V and 4 bases at J, with 11 bases in the middle. Looked up from germline, CDR1 is SGHVS and CDR2 is FNYEAQ. The CDR3 is made up of 15 amino acids. The CDR3 is CASSLVAEPNQPQHF. CDR3 nucleotides: TGTGCCAGCAGCTTAGTGGCAGAACCTAATCAGCCCCAGCATTTT.

The V and J genes are TRBV27 and TRBJ2-6; D remains ambiguous. The CDR3 is 16 amino acids. V lost 2 bases and J lost 1, with 9 bases in between. Germline-derived CDR1 and CDR2 are MNHEY and SMNVEV (reference sequence). The CDR3 coding sequence is TGTGCCAGCAGTTTAATTTGGGGATCTGGGGCCAACGTCCTGACTTTC. Its protein product is CASSLIWGSGANVLTF.

The rearrangement links TRBV10-3 to TRBJ1-2; D perhaps matches TRBD1 (5 bases). The CDR3 has 14 residues. V was trimmed by 7 bases and J by 8 bases, leaving 20 bases between them. Germline-derived CDR1 and CDR2 are ENHRY and SYGVKD. This chain's CDR3 is CAINLQRGSDGYTF. CDR3 DNA sequence: TGTGCCATCAATCTGCAGCGGGGGTCAGACGGCTACACCTTC.

In regard to this clonotype: Sequence at one end of the junction differs from germline and may be a read error. The chain couples TRBV29-1 to TRBJ2-7; 9 positions agree with TRBD1. This CDR3 has 13 residues. Germline assignment: CDR1 SQVTM and CDR2 ANQGSEA. CDR3 sequence reads: CSGGTGLSYEQDF. The CDR3 nucleotides are TGCAGCGGCGGGACAGGGCTATCCTACGAGCAGGACTTC.

As to this clonotype: The junction and the germline gene differ at one end; a read error may be behind it. The CDR3 nucleotides are TGTGCCAGCAAAACTACGGGGGAAGTTTTCTTT. Its protein is CASKTTGEVFF. The chain is built from TRBV2 and TRBJ1-1; D is possibly TRBD1 (5 bases). This CDR3 is built from 11 residues. CDR1 is SNHLY and CDR2 is FYNNEI in the germline V gene.

This clonotype was found a few times. The V call is TRBV4-3, the J call TRBJ2-1; 9 bases map to TRBD2. The J call could be wrong; TRBJ2-7 is a better fit for the DNA end. Germline V lookup: CDR1 LGHNA, CDR2 YSLEER. The CDR3 extends over 17 amino acids. The CDR3: CASSQVEKTSGYNEQYF. In DNA form, the CDR3 reads TGCGCCAGCAGCCAAGTCGAAAAGACTAGCGGCTACAATGAGCAGTACTTC.

The V and J genes are TRBV9 and TRBJ1-6, with D uncertain. The germline gives CDR1 SGDLS, CDR2 YYNGEE. The CDR3 consists of 15 residues. V was trimmed by 0 bases and J by 6 bases, leaving 10 bases between them. The CDR3 loop is CASSVGPSSNSPLHF. The CDR3 DNA follows: TGTGCCAGCAGCGTAGGACCCTCTTCTAATTCACCCCTCCACTTT.

This clonotype was found many times. This chain joins TRBV28 and TRBJ2-7; D possibly corresponds to TRBD1 (6 bases). The CDR3 contains 17 residues. Trimming cost V 3 bases and J 3 bases, with 21 bases left between them. Germline CDR1 is MDHEN and CDR2 is SYDVKM. CDR3 sequence reads: CASSFELFGGQHYEQYF. The CDR3 DNA reads TGTGCCAGCAGTTTCGAATTGTTCGGAGGACAGCACTACGAGCAGTACTTC.